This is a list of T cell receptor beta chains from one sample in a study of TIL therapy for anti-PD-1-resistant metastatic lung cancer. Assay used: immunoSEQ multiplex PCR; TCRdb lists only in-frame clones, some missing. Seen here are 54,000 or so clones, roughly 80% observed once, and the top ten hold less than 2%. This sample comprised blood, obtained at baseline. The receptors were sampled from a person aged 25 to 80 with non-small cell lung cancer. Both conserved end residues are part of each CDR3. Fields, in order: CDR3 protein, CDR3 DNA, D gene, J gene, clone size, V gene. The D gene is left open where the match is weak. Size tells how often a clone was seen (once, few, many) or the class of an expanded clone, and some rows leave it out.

CASSFSSGGRLREQYF TGTGCCAGCAGTTTCTCTTCCGGGGGGCGCCTCCGCGAGCAGTACTTC NA TRBJ2-7 once TRBV28
CASAKGLAGGETQYF TGTGCCAGCGCAAAGGGACTAGCGGGGGGAGAGACCCAGTACTTC TRBD2 TRBJ2-5 NA TRBV2
CASSLGTGKWETQYF TGTGCCAGCAGCCTAGGGACAGGGAAATGGGAGACCCAGTACTTC TRBD1 TRBJ2-5 NA TRBV5-6
CASSPSGWGADSNQPQHF TGTGCCAGCAGTCCCTCGGGTTGGGGAGCGGATAGCAATCAGCCCCAGCATTTT NA TRBJ1-5 NA TRBV28
CASSQDQGGDYGYTF TGTGCCAGCAGCCAAGATCAGGGGGGTGACTATGGCTACACCTTC TRBD1 TRBJ1-2 NA TRBV4-2
CASSPDVGQGIYGYTF TGTGCCAGCTCACCAGATGTGGGACAGGGGATCTATGGCTACACCTTC TRBD1 TRBJ1-2 NA TRBV18
CASSAWTSGEADTQYF TGTGCCAGCAGCGCCTGGACTAGCGGGGAGGCGGATACGCAGTATTTT TRBD2 TRBJ2-3 NA TRBV11-3
CASSTQGTNEAFF TGTGCCAGCAGTACACAGGGGACGAATGAAGCTTTCTTT TRBD1 TRBJ1-1 NA TRBV2
CASSSTGVSQPQHF TGTGCCAGCAGTTCCACAGGGGTGAGTCAGCCCCAGCATTTT TRBD1 TRBJ1-5 NA TRBV7-2
CATSRESPRSGANVLTF TGTGCCACCAGCAGAGAATCCCCAAGGTCTGGGGCCAACGTCCTGACTTTC NA TRBJ2-6 NA TRBV15
CAWSSRRPDTQYF TGTGCCTGGAGTTCCCGGCGGCCAGATACGCAGTATTTT NA TRBJ2-3 NA TRBV30
CASSKEGASHYEQYF TGTGCCAGCAGCAAAGAGGGAGCGTCTCATTACGAGCAGTACTTC NA TRBJ2-7 NA TRBV21-1
CASSIRTGYEQYF TGTGCCAGTAGTATACGGACAGGCTACGAGCAGTACTTC TRBD1 TRBJ2-7 NA TRBV19
CASSPTGVNQPQHF TGTGCCAGCTCACCAACGGGGGTCAATCAGCCCCAGCATTTT NA TRBJ1-5 once TRBV18
CASSLSPQGREQYF TGTGCCAGCAGTTTATCCCCACAGGGGAGGGAGCAGTACTTC NA TRBJ2-7 few TRBV27
CASSVEGWEETQYF TGTGCCAGCAGCGTAGAGGGGTGGGAGGAGACCCAGTACTTC NA TRBJ2-5 NA TRBV9
CSVAGEPSYNEQFF TGCAGCGTTGCAGGGGAACCGTCCTACAATGAGCAGTTCTTC NA TRBJ2-1 once TRBV29-1
CASTFSLANTEAFF TGCGCCAGCACCTTCTCTTTAGCGAACACTGAAGCTTTCTTT NA TRBJ1-1 NA TRBV5-1
CASSLRDRDSPLHF TGTGCCAGCAGCCTCCGGGACAGGGATTCACCCCTCCACTTT TRBD1 TRBJ1-6 NA TRBV14
CASSLESVAGGAYNEQFF TGTGCCAGCAGCTTAGAATCAGTAGCGGGGGGGGCTTACAATGAGCAGTTCTTC TRBD2 TRBJ2-1 NA TRBV7-6